This T cell receptor (beta chain) derives from a study of blood T cell repertoires in COVID-19. As for the study in general: Spain, Italy and the United States supplied samples that represented acute and convalescent COVID-19. T cells, B-cell-depleted T cells, or PBMCs provided the cDNA or gDNA that served as material.

As originally analysed: Quantification of nucleated cells was approximated via reference gene primer amplification. The table came from immunoSEQ multiplex PCR; TCRdb's copy has only in-frame clones and leaves some out. V, J and clone size are those of that table, while D and trimming were read from the DNA. The sample lists 120,000 or so clones; 87% were seen once. In germline, CDR1 is SGHNT, CDR2 YENEEA. This CDR3 has 15 residues. V lost 1 base to trimming and J lost 13 bases, with 19 bases between them. Sequenced material: peripheral blood. The source is a woman in her 50s with acute or convalescent COVID-19. The J gene is TRBJ1-4, the V gene TRBV11-3; D not resolved. CDR3 nucleotides: TGTGCCAGCAGCTTAGCGGCAGCCCTAGGAAACGTACTGTTTTTT. Its protein is CASSLAAALGNVLFF.